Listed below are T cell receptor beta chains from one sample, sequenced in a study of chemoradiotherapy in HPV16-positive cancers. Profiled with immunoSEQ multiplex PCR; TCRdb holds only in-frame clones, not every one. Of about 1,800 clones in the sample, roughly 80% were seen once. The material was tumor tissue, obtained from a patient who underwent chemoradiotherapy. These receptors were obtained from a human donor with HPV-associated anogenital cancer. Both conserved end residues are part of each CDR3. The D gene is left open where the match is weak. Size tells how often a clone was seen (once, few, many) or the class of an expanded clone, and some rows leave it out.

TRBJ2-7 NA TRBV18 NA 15 TGTGCCAGCTCACCGCAGGGAGTCGGGGCCTACGAGCAGTACTTC CASSPQGVGAYEQYF
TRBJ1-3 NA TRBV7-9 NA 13 TGTGCCAGCAGCTTGGCAGGGGGAAACACCATATATTTT CASSLAGGNTIYF
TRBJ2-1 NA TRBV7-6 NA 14 TGTGCCAGCAGCTTGGGCAGTGACGACGATGAGCAGTTCTTC CASSLGSDDDEQFF
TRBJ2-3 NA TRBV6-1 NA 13 TGTGCCAGTGGGACCGTTAGCACAGATACGCAGTATTTT CASGTVSTDTQYF
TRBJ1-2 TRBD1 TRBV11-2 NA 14 TGTGCCAGCAGCTCCGATTGGACAGGGGGCGACTACACCTTC CASSSDWTGGDYTF
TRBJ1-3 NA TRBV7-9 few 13 TGTGCCAGCAGCTCAGGGAGGAGAAACACCATATATTTT CASSSGRRNTIYF
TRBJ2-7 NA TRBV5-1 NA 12 TGCGCCAGCAGCTTGGTTCCCTACGAGCAGTACTTC CASSLVPYEQYF
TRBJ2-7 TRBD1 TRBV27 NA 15 TGTGCCAGCAGTCCTGGGACAGGGCACTTCTACGAGCAGTACTTC CASSPGTGHFYEQYF
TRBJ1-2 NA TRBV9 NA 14 TGTGCCAGCAGCGCGGGGTTGAGTAACTATGGCTACACCTTC CASSAGLSNYGYTF
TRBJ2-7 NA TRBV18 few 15 TGTGCCAGCTCACCCTCTATTCGGGACCTTTACGAGCAGTACTTC CASSPSIRDLYEQYF
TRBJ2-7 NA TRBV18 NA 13 TGTGCCAGCTCACTCGACACGTTTGATGAGCAGTACTTC CASSLDTFDEQYF
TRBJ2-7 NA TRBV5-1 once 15 TGCGCCAGCAGCGAGAACCCCTCAGACCTTTACGAGCAGTACTTC CASSENPSDLYEQYF
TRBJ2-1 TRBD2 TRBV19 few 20 TGTGCCAGTAGTATAGATCACCTAGCGGGAGAGCACTACCCTAGGTATGAGCAGTTCTTC CASSIDHLAGEHYPRYEQFF
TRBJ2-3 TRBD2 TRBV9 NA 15 TGTGTCAGCACGCGGACTAGCGGGAGAACAGATACGCAGTATTTT CVSTRTSGRTDTQYF
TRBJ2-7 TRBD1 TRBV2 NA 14 TGTGCCAGCAGCGGGACAGGGGGATCCTACGAGCAGTACTTC CASSGTGGSYEQYF
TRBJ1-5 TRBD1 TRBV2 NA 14 TGTGCCGGCAGGGCAGGGGGAAACAATCAGCCCCAGCATTTT CAGRAGGNNQPQHF
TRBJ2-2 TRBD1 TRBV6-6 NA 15 TGTGCCAGCAGTTACGGGGACAGGGTCACCGGGGAGCTGTTTTTT CASSYGDRVTGELFF
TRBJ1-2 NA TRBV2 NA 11 TGTGCCAGCAGGCTGGACTATGGCTACACCTTC CASRLDYGYTF
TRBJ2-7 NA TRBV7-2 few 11 TGTGCCAGCAGCTTATACTACGAGCAGTACTTC CASSLYYEQYF
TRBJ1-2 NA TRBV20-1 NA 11 TGCAGTGCTAGAATGGAATATGGCTACACCTTC CSARMEYGYTF
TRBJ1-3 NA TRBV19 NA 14 TGTGCCAGTAGTATCGCAGTCTCTGGAAACACCATATATTTT CASSIAVSGNTIYF
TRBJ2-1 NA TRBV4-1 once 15 TGCGCCAGCAGCCAGGACAGTGGCCCCTACAATGAGCAGTTCTTC CASSQDSGPYNEQFF
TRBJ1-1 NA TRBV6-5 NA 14 TGTGCCAGCAGTCAGGCGGGCCTGAACACTGAAGCTTTCTTT CASSQAGLNTEAFF
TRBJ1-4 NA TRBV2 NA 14 TGTGCCAGCAGTGTGGATAGGGGGAGTGAAAAACTGTTTTTT CASSVDRGSEKLFF
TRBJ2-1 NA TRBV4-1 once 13 TGCGCCAGCAGCCGCGGGCTCAACAATGAGCAGTTCTTC CASSRGLNNEQFF
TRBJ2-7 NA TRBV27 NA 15 TGTGCCAGCAGTTCACCATCCGGGGACTCCTACGAGCAGTACTTC CASSSPSGDSYEQYF
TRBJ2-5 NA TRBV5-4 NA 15 TGTGCCAGCAGCACCCCCGGGTCTCGGCAAGAGACCCAGTACTTC CASSTPGSRQETQYF
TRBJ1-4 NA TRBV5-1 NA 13 TGCGCCAGCAGCGTGCAACCGAATGAAAAACTGTTTTTT CASSVQPNEKLFF
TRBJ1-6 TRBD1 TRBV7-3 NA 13 TGTGCCAGCAGCTTAACAGGGGGCTCACCCCTCCACTTT CASSLTGGSPLHF
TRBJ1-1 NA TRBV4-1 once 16 TGCGCCAGCAGCCCCACTGGGAACGGATGGAACACTGAAGCTTTCTTT CASSPTGNGWNTEAFF
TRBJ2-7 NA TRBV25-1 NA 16 TGTGCCAGCAGTGAGCAAAGGACAAGCAGCTCCTACGAGCAGTACTTC CASSEQRTSSSYEQYF
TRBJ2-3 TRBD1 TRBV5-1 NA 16 TGCGCCAGCAGCTTGGGACAGGGAAGTATGACAGATACGCAGTATTTT CASSLGQGSMTDTQYF
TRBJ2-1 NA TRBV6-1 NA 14 TGTGCTAGCAAGAGGGACCCTTCTGGGAATGAGCAGTTCTTC CASKRDPSGNEQFF
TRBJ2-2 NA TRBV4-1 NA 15 TGCGCCAGCAGCCCAATTACAGGGTACACCGGGGAGCTGTTTTTT CASSPITGYTGELFF
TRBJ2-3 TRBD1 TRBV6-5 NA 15 TGTGCCAGCAGCTCTACAGGGGGCTCTTCCGATACGCAGTATTTT CASSSTGGSSDTQYF
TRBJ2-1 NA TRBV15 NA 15 TGTGCCACCAGCATTACAGGGAAGGAATGGGATGAGCAGTTCTTC CATSITGKEWDEQFF
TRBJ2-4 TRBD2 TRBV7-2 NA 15 TGTGCCAGCAGCCAGGGGCTAGCGGGAGTAAACATTCAGTACTTC CASSQGLAGVNIQYF
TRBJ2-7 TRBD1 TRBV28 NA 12 TGTGCCAGCATACAAACAGGGGGCGAGCAGTACTTC CASIQTGGEQYF
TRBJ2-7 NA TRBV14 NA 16 TGTGCCAGCAGCCAAGTAGGACCAGGGGCTGGTTACGAGCAGTACTTC CASSQVGPGAGYEQYF
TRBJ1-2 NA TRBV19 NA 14 TGTGCCAGTCGGTCCTCCGAGGGTCACTATGGCTACACCTTC CASRSSEGHYGYTF
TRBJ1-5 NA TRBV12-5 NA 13 TGTGCTAGTGGTTTTGGTAGCAATCAGCCCCAGCATTTT CASGFGSNQPQHF
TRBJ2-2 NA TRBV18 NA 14 TGTGCCAGCTCACCAAAGAATGCGAACGGGGAGCTGTTTTTT CASSPKNANGELFF
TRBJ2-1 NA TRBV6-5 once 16 TGTGCCAGCAGTTACGGGTTAGCCCACGGTTTCAGTGAGCAGTTCTTC CASSYGLAHGFSEQFF
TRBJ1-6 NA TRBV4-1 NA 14 TGCGCCAGCAGCCAACCTAGCAGGGATTCACCCCTCCACTTT CASSQPSRDSPLHF
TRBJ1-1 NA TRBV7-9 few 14 TGTGCCAGCAGCTTCCAGCAAATGAACACTGAAGCTTTCTTT CASSFQQMNTEAFF
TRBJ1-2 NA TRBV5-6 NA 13 TGTGCCAGCAGCCCTACAACTAACTATGGCTACACCTTC CASSPTTNYGYTF
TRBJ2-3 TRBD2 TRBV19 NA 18 TGTGCCAGTAGTATCTCTGGTCTAGCGGGAGACTCGGGAGATACGCAGTATTTT CASSISGLAGDSGDTQYF
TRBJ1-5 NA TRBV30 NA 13 TGTGCCTGGAGACAGCAGCCCAATCAGCCCCAGCATTTT CAWRQQPNQPQHF
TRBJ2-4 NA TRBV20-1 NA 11 TGCAGTGCCGCCTGGGGGGACATTCAGTACTTC CSAAWGDIQYF
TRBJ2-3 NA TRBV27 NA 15 TGTGCCAGCAGTTTAGTCCCGCGGATCACAGATACGCAGTATTTT CASSLVPRITDTQYF
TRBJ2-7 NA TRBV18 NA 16 TGTGCCAGCTCACCGGGGAGGCCATCGGCAGCCTACGAGCAGTACTTC CASSPGRPSAAYEQYF
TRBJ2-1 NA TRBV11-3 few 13 TGTGCCAGCAGCTTAGACCCCCAAGGTGAGCAGTTCTTC CASSLDPQGEQFF
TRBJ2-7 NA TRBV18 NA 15 TGTGCCAGCTCAAGTACCGCCGGGGCCGCTTACGAGCAGTACTTC CASSSTAGAAYEQYF
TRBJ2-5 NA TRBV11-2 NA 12 TGTGCCAGCAGCATTCACATGGGTACCCAGTACTTC CASSIHMGTQYF
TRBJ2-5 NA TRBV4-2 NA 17 TGTGCCAGCAGCCAAGATGTCGGTCAGGGTGTCTCAGAGACCCAGTACTTC CASSQDVGQGVSETQYF